This T cell receptor (beta chain) was obtained from a study of cytomegalovirus exposure and HLA in healthy donors. Looking at the study overall: Tens of millions of unique TCRs from HLA-typed donors made up an early data release.

Germline CDR1 and CDR2: SGDLS and YYNGEE. The CDR3 is 15 residues long. Trimming took 0 bases from V and 2 from J, leaving 8 bases between them. A few counts support this clone. The PCR was carried out with 60 Vbeta primers and 13 Jbeta primers. Measured with immunoSEQ multiplex PCR; TCRdb has only the in-frame clones, and not every one. This sample has 100,000 to 150,000 clones, with about three quarters found just once. Sequencing input: PBMCs. V and J are TRBV9 and TRBJ2-2; no definite D call. This clonotype was sampled from a woman between 18 and 29 years old in good health and CMV-seronegative. CDR3 sequence (DNA): TGTGCCAGCAGCGTAGAAGCGCTAAACACCGGGGAGCTGTTTTTT. It is translated as CASSVEALNTGELFF.